The 26 T cell receptor beta chains in this list originate from one sample, sequenced in a study of PD-1 blockade in classical Hodgkin lymphoma. Time point: cycle 4 day 1 (C4D1), after 5 to 7 weeks of nivolumab. Each patient's relapse followed autologous stem cell transplantation, and brentuximab vedotin exposure varied. The repertoire was sequenced with immunoSEQ multiplex PCR; TCRdb's copy has only in-frame clones and lacks some. The data show some 86,000 clones, about nine tenths seen once. The sequences come from peripheral blood mononuclear cells (PBMCs), collected before the fourth cycle of nivolumab. The source of these receptors is a human donor with classical Hodgkin lymphoma.

This chain links TRBV28 with TRBJ2-1; D perhaps matches TRBD2 (5 bases). The V and J ends lost 2 bases and 0 bases respectively, with 11 bases between them. From germline, CDR1 is MDHEN and CDR2 SYDVKM. The CDR3 covers 16 residues. CDR3 sequence: CASSLLAGGSYNEQFF. The DNA for the CDR3 is TGTGCCAGCAGTTTACTGGCGGGCGGCTCCTACAATGAGCAGTTCTTC.

This clone occurred a few times. The genes are TRBV6-8 and TRBJ2-7; D gene uncertain. The germline V gene has CDR1 MNHGY and CDR2 SAAAGT. The CDR3 is 13 amino acids. The V and J ends lost 4 bases and 7 bases respectively, with 14 bases between them. The CDR3 is CASSSGPLGEQYF. CDR3 sequence (DNA): TGTGCCAGCAGTTCCGGCCCCTTAGGGGAGCAGTACTTC.

This sequence joins TRBV11-2 and TRBJ1-1, with 9 bases fitting TRBD1. The J segment lost 6 bases and the V segment lost 2 bases, leaving 10 bases of the junction unmatched. Germline CDR1 and CDR2: SGHAT and FQNNGV. The CDR3 is made up of 16 amino acids. The CDR3 DNA is TGTGCCAGCAGCTTATCAGGGGGACAGGGAGGATCTGAAGCTTTCTTT. It specifies CASSLSGGQGGSEAFF.

J is TRBJ1-4 and V is TRBV28; D remains ambiguous. The CDR3 spans 15 residues. V was clipped by 2 bases and J by 8 bases, with 15 bases between them. From germline, CDR1 is MDHEN and CDR2 SYDVKM. The CDR3 is CASSLRLLMEEKLFF. The DNA for the CDR3 is TGTGCCAGCAGTTTAAGGTTACTCATGGAGGAAAAACTGTTTTTT.

The chain has TRBV5-6 and TRBJ1-1, with D tentatively TRBD1 (6 bases). This CDR3 has 15 residues. V was clipped by 4 bases and J by 0 bases, with 13 bases between them. Germline V gives CDR1 SGHDT, CDR2 YYEEEE. CDR3 sequence (DNA): TGTGCCAGCAGCCCGGGACAACGGATGAACACTGAAGCTTTCTTT. Translating it yields CASSPGQRMNTEAFF.

A single count supports this clone. The V and J genes are TRBV29-1 and TRBJ2-7; D may be TRBD1 (5 bases). Deletions cut 4 bases from V and 5 bases from J, with 12 bases between. Germline V gene lookup returns CDR1 SQVTM and CDR2 ANQGSEA. The CDR3 is made up of 12 amino acids. As DNA, the CDR3 is TGCAGCGTTGCGAGACAGACGGACGAGCAGTACTTC. Its translation is CSVARQTDEQYF.

The genes are TRBV6-9 and TRBJ2-7; a weak D match, TRBD2 (7 bases). The CDR3 is made up of 16 amino acids. With 11 bases removed from V and 0 bases from J, the gap between germline ends came to 23 bases. The germline V gene encodes CDR1 MNHGY and CDR2 SVAAGI. The CDR3 DNA reads TGTGCCCCCTCAGACCGGGGGGCAGCCAACTCCTACGAGCAGTACTTC. Translated, it gives CAPSDRGAANSYEQYF.

The chain uses TRBV27 and TRBJ1-1; D is possibly TRBD1 (6 bases). This CDR3 has 14 residues. The germline V and J ends were trimmed by 3 bases and 11 bases, with 19 bases remaining between them. Germline V CDR1 and CDR2: MNHEY, SMNVEV (reference sequence). CDR3 nucleotide sequence: TGTGCCAGCAGTTTTAAGGTTGGCAGGGGATGGGCTTTCTTT. Amino acid sequence: CASSFKVGRGWAFF.

The chain links TRBV6-6 to TRBJ1-5, with D possibly matching TRBD1 (5 bases). V was clipped by 7 bases and J by 5 bases, with 15 bases between them. Per germline, CDR1 MNHNY and CDR2 SVGAGI (reference sequence). The CDR3 spans 14 residues. The CDR3 DNA reads TGTGCCAGCATTTCGTACAGGCGAGATCAGCCCCAGCATTTT. As protein: CASISYRRDQPQHF.

The chain couples TRBV7-8 to TRBJ2-3; either TRBD1 or TRBD2 may supply D (6 bases each). V lost 7 bases to trimming and J lost 0 bases, with 17 bases between them. The CDR3 loop spans 16 amino acids. Germline lookup yields CDR1 SGHVS and CDR2 FQNEAQ. The CDR3 sequence is CASIFGRGASTDTQYF. In nucleotides, the CDR3 is TGTGCCAGCATTTTCGGAAGGGGGGCGAGCACAGATACGCAGTATTTT.

This rearrangement joins TRBV7-6 to TRBJ2-3; D perhaps matches TRBD2 (5 bases). Looked up from germline, CDR1 is SGHVS and CDR2 is FNYEAQ. CDR3 length equals 15 residues. Trimming cost V 5 bases and J 0 bases, with 12 bases left between them. The CDR3 spells CASSRAVASTDTQYF. CDR3 DNA sequence: TGTGCCAGCAGCCGAGCGGTCGCTAGCACAGATACGCAGTATTTT.

The chain joins TRBV29-1 to TRBJ1-2; 9 positions agree with TRBD1. CDR1 and CDR2 from the germline V gene are SQVTM and ANQGSEA. This CDR3 region has 13 residues. The trim removed 7 bases at V and 3 bases at J, leaving 6 bases unmatched. The CDR3 DNA reads as TGCAGCGCAAGGACAGGGGCGGACTATGGCTACACCTTC. Amino acid sequence: CSARTGADYGYTF.

The V gene is TRBV7-6, the J gene TRBJ1-4, with TRBD1 matching 9 bases. CDR3 length: 16 amino acids. Looked up from germline, CDR1 is SGHVS and CDR2 is FNYEAQ. V lost 0 bases and J lost 8; bases outside the gene matches: 7. The CDR3 DNA sequence: TGTGCCAGCAGCTTAGCTTCCGGGACAGGGAGGGAAAAACTGTTTTTT. Its translation: CASSLASGTGREKLFF.

This sequence joins TRBV30 and TRBJ1-2; TRBD1 agrees at 8 bases. V lost 1 base, J lost 6 bases, and 16 bases stayed unmatched. The CDR3 runs 17 residues. CDR1 GTSNPN and CDR2 SVGIG come from the germline V gene (reference sequence). The CDR3 protein is CAWSDSDRGGFQDGYTF. CDR3 coding DNA: TGTGCCTGGAGTGACTCTGACAGGGGCGGTTTTCAAGATGGCTACACCTTC.

This clone has only one observation. The V and J genes are TRBV7-8 and TRBJ2-1; D is unresolved. Germline V CDR1 and CDR2: SGHVS, FQNEAQ. With 5 bases removed from V and 1 base from J, the gap between germline ends came to 18 bases. This CDR3 has 17 residues. CDR3 residues: CASSPGSAINSYNEQFF. The DNA for the CDR3 is TGTGCCAGCAGCCCCGGCAGCGCGATAAATTCCTACAATGAGCAGTTCTTC.

V and J are TRBV4-3 and TRBJ2-3; TRBD2 matches at 10 bases. The CDR3 totals 17 residues. The germline gives CDR1 LGHNA, CDR2 YSLEER. J gave up 4 bases and V 0 bases, and 7 bases lay outside the gene matches. The CDR3 spells CASSQDPSSGGADTQYF. CDR3 bases: TGCGCCAGCAGCCAAGATCCGTCTAGCGGGGGTGCAGATACGCAGTATTTT.

This clone was seen only once. J is TRBJ2-7 and V is TRBV7-2; perhaps TRBD1 as D (5 bases). The germline gives CDR1 SGHTA, CDR2 FQGNSA. The ends were cut back, 2 bases at V and 3 bases at J, with 14 bases in the middle. The CDR3 sequence is 15 residues long. CDR3 DNA: TGTGCCAGCAGCTTATCAGGGATGGCTAGCTACGAGCAGTACTTC. Translation: CASSLSGMASYEQYF.

This chain uses TRBV19 with TRBJ2-2; D may be TRBD1 (6 bases). The length of the CDR3 is 13 residues. CDR1 is LNHDA, CDR2 SQIVND, per germline (reference sequence). V lost 4 bases, J lost 5 bases, and 8 bases lay in between. CDR3 in DNA: TGTGCCAGTAGTAGTCAGGGGACCGGGGAGCTGTTTTTT. It specifies CASSSQGTGELFF.

This chain joins TRBV5-1 and TRBJ2-7; a possible D gene is TRBD2 (5 bases). V lost 1 base and J lost 3, with 17 bases in between. Germline V gives CDR1 SGHRS, CDR2 YFSETQ. There are 16 residues in the CDR3. The chain's CDR3 is CASSLISSPPSYEQYF. CDR3 DNA: TGCGCCAGCAGCTTGATCTCTAGCCCTCCCAGCTACGAGCAGTACTTC. Full variable domain (rest looked up from reference TRBV5-1 and TRBJ2-7): KAGVTQTPRYLIKTRGQQVTLSCSPISGHRSVSWYQQTPGQGLQFLFEYFSETQRNKGNFPGRFSGRQFSNSRSEMNVSTLELGDSALYLCASSLISSPPSYEQYFGPGTRLTVT.

CDR3 protein: CASSLGGVYTEAFF. In DNA, the CDR3 is TGTGCCAGCAGTTTAGGGGGCGTGTACACTGAAGCTTTCTTT. This rearrangement joins TRBV27 to TRBJ1-1, with D maybe TRBD1 (6 bases). Germline CDR1 reads MNHEY; CDR2 reads SMNVEV (reference sequence). The CDR3 runs 14 residues. Trimming pared 2 bases from V and 3 bases from J, leaving 10 bases between.

The chain links TRBV19 to TRBJ1-1; 9 bases are a match to TRBD1. The CDR3 has 14 residues. Germline CDR1 is LNHDA and CDR2 is SQIVND (reference sequence). The V and J ends lost 4 bases and 4 bases, in that order; junction bases with no gene match: 4. CDR3 coding DNA: TGTGCCAGTAGTAACGGACAGGGGTTCACTGAAGCTTTCTTT. Translation: CASSNGQGFTEAFF.

The chain carries TRBV29-1 and TRBJ1-1; D is perhaps TRBD1 (5 bases). The CDR3 spans 12 residues. The ends were cut back, 4 bases at V and 4 bases at J, with 10 bases in the middle. CDR1 and CDR2 from the germline V gene are SQVTM and ANQGSEA. The chain's CDR3 is CSVVGGFTEAFF. In DNA, the CDR3 is TGCAGCGTTGTCGGGGGGTTCACTGAAGCTTTCTTT.

The chain carries TRBV7-2 and TRBJ1-1; D gene unclear. Germline lookup yields CDR1 SGHTA and CDR2 FQGNSA. The CDR3 is made up of 14 amino acids. Trimming pared 6 bases from V and 1 base from J, leaving 12 bases between. CDR3 in DNA: TGTGCCAGCAGTTACCGTTCGGGGAACACTGAAGCTTTCTTT. It is translated as CASSYRSGNTEAFF.

The chain employs TRBV27 and TRBJ1-1, with D unresolved. V was cut by 5 bases and J by 4 bases, with 17 bases left in between. Germline values: CDR1 MNHEY, CDR2 SMNVEV (reference sequence). The CDR3 is 15 residues long. The DNA for the CDR3 is TGTGCCAGCAGTCTCTATTCCGGACGGAGCACTGAAGCTTTCTTT. Translating gives CASSLYSGRSTEAFF.

J is TRBJ2-7 and V is TRBV28; D call uncertain. CDR1 is MDHEN and CDR2 is SYDVKM in the germline V gene. V was clipped by 9 bases and J by 4 bases, with 10 bases between them. This CDR3 has 11 residues. In nucleotides, the CDR3 is TGTGCCAGTTTATATATGTACGAGCAGTACTTC. Amino acids: CASLYMYEQYF.

The gene calls are TRBV7-2 and TRBJ1-3; 8 bases are a match to TRBD1. The CDR3 length is 16 residues. Germline V CDR1 and CDR2: SGHTA, FQGNSA. Germline trimming cut 5 bases from V and 0 bases from J; bases unmatched to any gene: 6. The chain's CDR3 is CASSRQGPPSGNTIYF. In DNA, the CDR3 is TGTGCCAGCAGCCGACAGGGGCCCCCCTCTGGAAACACCATATATTTT.